This TCR beta chain derives from a study of Graves' ophthalmopathy and Graves' hyperthyroidism. As the template, RNA transcripts were used to amplify TCR beta CDR3 regions. RT-PCR in the first round used HTBI primers; a second-round multiplex PCR followed. In TCRdb, the multiplex PCR reads were re-called with MiXCR into one record per CDR3 protein. The table records roughly 610,000 distinct CDR3 sequences, around a fifth of them present only once. Recruitment covered hyperthyroidism patients aged 18 to 65 whose new diagnosis was of under 2 months' duration. The CDR3 length is 15 residues. V shed 6 bases and J 5 bases; nucleotides not matched to a gene: 12.

This sequence originates from a woman aged 18-30 years with stable Graves' hyperthyroidism. Some clones in this sample may be carry-over from other donors' samples. Sequencing used peripheral blood. V usage is TRBV12-3 or TRBV12-4 and J usage is TRBJ2-7; TRBD2 aligns across 8 bases. The CDR3 reads CASRGGGGRRDEQYF. As DNA, the CDR3 is TGTGCCAGCAGGGGAGGCGGGGGGCGCCGGGACGAGCAGTACTTC.